Given below is one T cell receptor beta chain in context. Antigen: not known. Noted time point: cycle 4 day 1 (C4D1), after more than five weeks of nivolumab. Each patient relapsed following autologous stem cell transplantation, and prior brentuximab vedotin exposure differed. Germline trimming cut 3 bases from V and 6 bases from J; bases unmatched to any gene: 5. The CDR3 contains 16 residues. CDR1 and CDR2 from the germline V gene are KGHSH and LQKENI. TCRdb keeps only in-frame clones here, not all; method: immunoSEQ multiplex PCR. The sample includes roughly 40,000 clones, around 78% of them seen just once. These data come from a study of PD-1 blockade in classical Hodgkin lymphoma. Points from the study as a whole: TCR diversity in CD4+, not CD8+, cells rose significantly by C4D1. Newly diagnosed patients had baseline TCR diversity that was reportedly lower than that of healthy donors.

J is TRBJ2-4 and V is TRBV18; 13 bases are a match to TRBD2. The sequence derives from a human donor with classical Hodgkin lymphoma. The sequencing here drew on peripheral blood mononuclear cells (PBMCs), taken before the fourth cycle of nivolumab. This CDR3 is CASSPGTSGDPNIQYF. In DNA form, the CDR3 reads TGTGCCAGCTCACCTGGGACTAGCGGGGACCCAAACATTCAGTACTTC.